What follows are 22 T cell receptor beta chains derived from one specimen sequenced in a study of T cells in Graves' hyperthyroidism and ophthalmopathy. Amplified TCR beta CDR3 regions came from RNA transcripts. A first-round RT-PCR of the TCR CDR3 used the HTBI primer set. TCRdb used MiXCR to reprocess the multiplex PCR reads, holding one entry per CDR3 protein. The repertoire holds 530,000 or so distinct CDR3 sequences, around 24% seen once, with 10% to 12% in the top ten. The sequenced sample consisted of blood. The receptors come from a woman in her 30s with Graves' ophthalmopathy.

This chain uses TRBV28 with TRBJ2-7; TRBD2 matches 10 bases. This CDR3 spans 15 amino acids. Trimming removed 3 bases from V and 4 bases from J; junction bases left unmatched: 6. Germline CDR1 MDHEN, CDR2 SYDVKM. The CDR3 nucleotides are TGTGCCAGCAGTTTTCTAGCGGGAGAAATGTACGAGCAGTACTTC. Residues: CASSFLAGEMYEQYF.

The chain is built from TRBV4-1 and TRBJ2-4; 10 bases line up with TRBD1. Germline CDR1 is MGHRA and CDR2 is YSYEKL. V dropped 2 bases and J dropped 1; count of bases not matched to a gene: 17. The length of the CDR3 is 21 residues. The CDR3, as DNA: TGCGCCAGCAGCCAACCAGTAAAAGGGACAGGGGCGGCAGTTGCCAAAAACATTCAGTACTTC. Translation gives CASSQPVKGTGAAVAKNIQYF.

CDR3 in amino acids: CASSQNSGNQPQHF. CDR3 nucleotide sequence: TGTGCCAGCAGCCAAAATTCGGGCAATCAGCCCCAGCATTTT. This chain links TRBV3-1 with TRBJ1-5, with D unresolved. The CDR3 sequence is 14 residues long. The V end was cut by 2 bases, the J end by 2 bases, with 7 bases between. CDR1 and CDR2 (germline): LGHDT, YNNKEL (reference sequence).

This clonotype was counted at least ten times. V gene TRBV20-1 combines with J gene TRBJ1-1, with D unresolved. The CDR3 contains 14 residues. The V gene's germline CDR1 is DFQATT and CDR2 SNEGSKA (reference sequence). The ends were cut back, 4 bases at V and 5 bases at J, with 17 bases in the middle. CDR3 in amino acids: CSAIPPRDLTEAFF. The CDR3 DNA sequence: TGCAGTGCTATTCCCCCTAGGGATTTGACTGAAGCTTTCTTT.

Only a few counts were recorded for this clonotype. CDR3 nucleotides: TGTGCCAGCTCAACCCGGGACAGGGGGCCCCCTGGGGCCAACGTCCTGACTTTC. Its translation: CASSTRDRGPPGANVLTF. The V gene is TRBV18, the J gene TRBJ2-6; 12 bases match TRBD1. In germline, CDR1 is KGHSH, CDR2 LQKENI. This CDR3 region has 18 residues. The J segment lost 2 bases and the V segment lost 5 bases, leaving 7 bases of the junction unmatched.

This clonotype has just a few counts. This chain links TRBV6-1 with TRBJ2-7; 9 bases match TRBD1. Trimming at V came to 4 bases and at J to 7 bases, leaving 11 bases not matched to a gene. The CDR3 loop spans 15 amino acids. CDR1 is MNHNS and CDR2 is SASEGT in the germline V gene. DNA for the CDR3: TGTGCCAGCAGTGCAACCGGGACAGGGATCGGGGAGCAGTACTTC. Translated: CASSATGTGIGEQYF.

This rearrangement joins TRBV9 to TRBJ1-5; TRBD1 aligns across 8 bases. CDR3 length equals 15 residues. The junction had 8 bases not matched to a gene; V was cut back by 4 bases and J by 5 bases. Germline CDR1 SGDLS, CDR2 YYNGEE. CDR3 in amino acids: CASSPGQGDYQPQHF. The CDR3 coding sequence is TGTGCCAGCAGCCCCGGACAGGGTGATTATCAGCCCCAGCATTTT.

In DNA, the CDR3 is TGTGCCAGCAGCAAAGACCAGGACTTAGGGCCCCAGCATTTT. Translating gives CASSKDQDLGPQHF. V and J are TRBV7-6 and TRBJ1-5; no clear D. Germline CDR1 and CDR2: SGHVS and FNYEAQ. V lost 5 bases and J lost 9, with 17 bases in between. The CDR3 extends over 14 amino acids.

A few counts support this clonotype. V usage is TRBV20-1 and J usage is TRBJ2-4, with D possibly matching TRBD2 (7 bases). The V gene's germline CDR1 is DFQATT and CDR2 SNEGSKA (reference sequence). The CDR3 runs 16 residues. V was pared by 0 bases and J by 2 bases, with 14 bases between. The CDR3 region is CSARDLGGASKNIQYF. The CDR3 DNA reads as TGCAGTGCTAGAGATTTGGGGGGGGCTTCCAAAAACATTCAGTACTTC.

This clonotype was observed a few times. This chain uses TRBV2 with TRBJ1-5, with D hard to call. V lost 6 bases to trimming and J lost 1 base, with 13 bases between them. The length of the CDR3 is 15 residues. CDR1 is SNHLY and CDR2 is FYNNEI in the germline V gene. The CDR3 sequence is CASRELGGSNQPQHF. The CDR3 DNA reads TGTGCCAGCAGAGAGCTGGGAGGAAGCAATCAGCCCCAGCATTTT.

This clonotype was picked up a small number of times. CDR3 in amino acids: CASRGTGGVPQAYEQYF. DNA for the CDR3: TGTGCCAGCAGAGGGACAGGGGGCGTTCCCCAAGCCTACGAGCAGTACTTC. The rearrangement links TRBV28 to TRBJ2-7; 12 bases are shared with TRBD1. The CDR3 spans 17 residues. CDR1 and CDR2 from the germline V gene are MDHEN and SYDVKM. J lost 2 bases, V lost 6 bases, and 11 bases had no gene match.

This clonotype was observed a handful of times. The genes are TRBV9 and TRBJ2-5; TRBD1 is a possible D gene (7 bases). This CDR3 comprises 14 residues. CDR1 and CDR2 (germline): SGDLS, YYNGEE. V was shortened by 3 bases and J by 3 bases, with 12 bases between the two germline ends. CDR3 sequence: CASSGAGGKETQYF. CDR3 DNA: TGTGCCAGCAGCGGGGCAGGGGGGAAAGAGACCCAGTACTTC.

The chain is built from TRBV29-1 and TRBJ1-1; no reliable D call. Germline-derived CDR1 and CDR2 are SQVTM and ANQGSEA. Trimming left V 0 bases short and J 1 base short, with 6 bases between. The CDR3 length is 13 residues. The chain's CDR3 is CSVEEIQNTEAFF. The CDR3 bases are TGCAGCGTTGAAGAGATCCAGAACACTGAAGCTTTCTTT.

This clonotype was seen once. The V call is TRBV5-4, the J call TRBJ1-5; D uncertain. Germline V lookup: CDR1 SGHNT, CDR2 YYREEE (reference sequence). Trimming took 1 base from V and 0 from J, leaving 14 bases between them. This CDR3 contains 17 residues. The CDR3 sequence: CASSLSDGIYSNQPQHF. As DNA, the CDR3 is TGTGCCAGCAGCTTGAGCGACGGAATATATAGCAATCAGCCCCAGCATTTT.

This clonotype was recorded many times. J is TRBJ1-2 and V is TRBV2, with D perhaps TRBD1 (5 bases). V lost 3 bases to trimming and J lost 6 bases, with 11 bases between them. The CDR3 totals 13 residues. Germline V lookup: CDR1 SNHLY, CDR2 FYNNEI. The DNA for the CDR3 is TGTGCCAGCAGTGACGCGGGGCTCCATGGCTACACCTTC. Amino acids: CASSDAGLHGYTF.

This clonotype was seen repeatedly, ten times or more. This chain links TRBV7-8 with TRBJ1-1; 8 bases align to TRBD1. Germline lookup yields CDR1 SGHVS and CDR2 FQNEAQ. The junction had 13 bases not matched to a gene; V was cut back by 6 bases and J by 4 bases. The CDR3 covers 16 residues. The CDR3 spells CASSNSYDRGPTEAFF. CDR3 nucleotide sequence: TGTGCCAGCAGTAATAGTTACGACAGGGGTCCCACTGAAGCTTTCTTT.

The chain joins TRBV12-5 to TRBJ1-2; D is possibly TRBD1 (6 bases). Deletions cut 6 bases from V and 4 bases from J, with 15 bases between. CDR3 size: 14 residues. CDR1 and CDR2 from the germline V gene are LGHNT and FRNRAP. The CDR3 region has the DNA TGTGCTAGTGGCCGCTGGGACACTGGCTATGGCTACACCTTC. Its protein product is CASGRWDTGYGYTF.

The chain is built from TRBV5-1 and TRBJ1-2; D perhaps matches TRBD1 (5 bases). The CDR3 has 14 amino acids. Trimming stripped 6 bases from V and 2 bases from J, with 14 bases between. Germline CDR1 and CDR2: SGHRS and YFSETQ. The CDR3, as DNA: TGCGCCAGCAAACCCGGGGCGGAGAACTATGGCTACACCTTC. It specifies CASKPGAENYGYTF.

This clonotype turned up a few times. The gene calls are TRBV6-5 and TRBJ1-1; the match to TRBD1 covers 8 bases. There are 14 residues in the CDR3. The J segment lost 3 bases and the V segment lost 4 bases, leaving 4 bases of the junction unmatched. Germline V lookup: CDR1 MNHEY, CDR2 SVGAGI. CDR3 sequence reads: CASSFQGAHTEAFF. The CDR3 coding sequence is TGTGCCAGCAGTTTCCAGGGGGCCCACACTGAAGCTTTCTTT.

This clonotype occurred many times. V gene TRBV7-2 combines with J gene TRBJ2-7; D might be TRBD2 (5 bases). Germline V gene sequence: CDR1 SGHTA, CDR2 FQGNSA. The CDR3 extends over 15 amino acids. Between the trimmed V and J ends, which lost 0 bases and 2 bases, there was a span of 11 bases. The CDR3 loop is CASSLAHRGTYEQYF. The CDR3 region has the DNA TGTGCCAGCAGCTTAGCGCACCGGGGTACCTACGAGCAGTACTTC.

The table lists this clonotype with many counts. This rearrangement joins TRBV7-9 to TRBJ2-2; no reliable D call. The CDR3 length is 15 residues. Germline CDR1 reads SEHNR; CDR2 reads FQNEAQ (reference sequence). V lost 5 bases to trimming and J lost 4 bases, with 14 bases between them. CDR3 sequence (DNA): TGTGCCAGCAGCCCGACGGTTTCGGGCACCGGGGAGCTGTTTTTT. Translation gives CASSPTVSGTGELFF.

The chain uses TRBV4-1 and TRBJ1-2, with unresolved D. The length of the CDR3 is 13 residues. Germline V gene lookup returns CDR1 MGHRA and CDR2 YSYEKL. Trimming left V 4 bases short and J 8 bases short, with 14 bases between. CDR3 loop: CASSRNIPEGYTF. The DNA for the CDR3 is TGCGCCAGCAGCCGAAACATTCCGGAGGGCTACACCTTC.